Each of the 2 T cell receptor beta chains below was sequenced from the same sample in a study of follicular helper T cells after annual influenza vaccination (dated by TCRdb to 2015 to 2018). Taken with the paper, the label for time point translates to: 2014-2015 season, pre-vaccination. Receptors were amplified or captured by the immunoSEQ multiplex PCR assay. What TCRdb holds here is the immuneACCESS table cut down to in-frame rearrangements. Part of the clones is not present; checked against another copy, under half of the missing clones reflect an unresolved V gene, and the others are unexplained. A total of some 8,300 clones appear in this sample, roughly four fifths of them only once. In total, the top ten clones hold 1% to 1.4% of the sample. The sample consisted of CXCR5+ CD38- circulating T follicular helper cells from blood, taken on the day of influenza vaccination. The cell subset or site label here, explained by the study, means: circulating Tfh, non-naive CD4+CXCR5+PD-1+ (ICOS+CD38+ or ICOS-CD38-). All receptors derive from an adult who received the influenza vaccine.

The J gene is TRBJ1-1, the V gene TRBV19, with D maybe TRBD1 (6 bases). The CDR3 has 11 amino acids. The germline gives CDR1 LNHDA, CDR2 SQIVND (reference sequence). Between the trimmed V and J ends, which lost 6 bases and 6 bases, there was a span of 8 bases. The CDR3 DNA reads as TGTGCCAGTAGAGCAGGGGCTGAAGCTTTCTTT. Translation: CASRAGAEAFF. The full variable domain, in which reference TRBV19 and TRBJ1-1 provide the parts outside the CDR3, is DGGITQSPKYLFRKEGQNVTLSCEQNLNHDAMYWYRQDPGQGLRLIYYSQIVNDFQKGDIAEGYSVSREKKESFPLTVTSAQKNPTAFYLCASRAGAEAFFGQGTRLTVV.

The chain carries TRBV6-1 and TRBJ2-7; D not resolved. Trimming took off 7 bases at V and 3 bases at J, with 7 bases between the two ends. CDR1 and CDR2 (germline): MNHNS, SASEGT. CDR3 length equals 11 residues. The CDR3 loop reads CASNNYYEQYF. CDR3 coding DNA: TGTGCCAGCAATAATTACTACGAGCAGTACTTC.